The rows below give T cell receptor beta chains drawn from one sample of a study of T cell responses to AZD1222 COVID-19 vaccine. Sequenced by immunoSEQ multiplex PCR; TCRdb stores in-frame clones only, minus some. The sample has about 60,000 clones, less than 90% seen once. Material: peripheral blood, obtained on day 0 of AZD1222 vaccination. The receptors shown here come from an adult in good health. The CDR3 runs from the conserved cysteine through the conserved F or W. D genes are given only for firm matches. A row's size may be missing; if present it is once, few, many or a size class.

CDR3 DNA,CDR3 protein,J gene,D gene,CDR3 length,clone size,V gene
TGTGCCAGCAGCCAACTCCGGGGACGTATCGGTACGCAGTATTTT,CASSQLRGRIGTQYF,TRBJ2-3,.,15,.,TRBV11-2
TGTGCCAGCAGCGAGGCCGCCGGACGTTCCTACGAGCAGTACTTC,CASSEAAGRSYEQYF,TRBJ2-7,.,15,.,TRBV9
TGCGCCAGCAGCATAGGGGTATTGAATGAAAAACTGTTTTTT,CASSIGVLNEKLFF,TRBJ1-4,.,14,once,TRBV5-1
TGTGCCAGCAGCCCGGACAGGGCGGAGAGTGATACGCAGTATTTT,CASSPDRAESDTQYF,TRBJ2-3,TRBD1,15,.,TRBV7-9
TGCAGCGTTGAACGGACCCGGGGGATGGAGACCCAGTACTTC,CSVERTRGMETQYF,TRBJ2-5,.,14,once,TRBV29-1
TGTGCCAGCAGTTCGACTAGCGGGAGTACCTACGAGCAGTACTTC,CASSSTSGSTYEQYF,TRBJ2-7,TRBD2,15,.,TRBV6-6
TGTGCCAGCAGCGTTGGGACAGGGGGCCTCGGCGGGTACGAGCAGTACTTC,CASSVGTGGLGGYEQYF,TRBJ2-7,TRBD1,17,.,TRBV9
TGTGCCAGTAGTCATACAGGGTATAGCAATCAGCCCCAGCATTTT,CASSHTGYSNQPQHF,TRBJ1-5,.,15,.,TRBV19
TGCGCCAGCAGCCCTGACAGTAGCGGGGAAAAACTGTTTTTT,CASSPDSSGEKLFF,TRBJ1-4,.,14,.,TRBV5-1
TGTGCCAGCAGCCCCTCCCGGGACAGGGCAGGAAGGTATAATGAGCAGTTCTTC,CASSPSRDRAGRYNEQFF,TRBJ2-1,TRBD1,18,.,TRBV3-1/TRBV3-2
TGCGCCAGCAGTCTAGACAGGTCGGGCTATGGCTACACCTTC,CASSLDRSGYGYTF,TRBJ1-2,.,14,.,TRBV5-1
TGCGCCAGCAGCTCTTTCGGGACAGGGGGCGAAGCTTTCTTT,CASSSFGTGGEAFF,TRBJ1-1,TRBD1,14,.,TRBV5-1
TGTGCCAGCAGTTACTCGACAGGGGCGGACGAGCAGTACTTC,CASSYSTGADEQYF,TRBJ2-7,TRBD1,14,.,TRBV6-5
TGTGCCAGCAGTCCGAGGGACAGGGAGTCGTCTTGGCAGTACTTC,CASSPRDRESSWQYF,TRBJ2-7,TRBD1,15,.,TRBV28
TGTGCCACCAGGATTTTCGGGACAGGAGAGGAGGGAAACTATGGCTACACCTTC,CATRIFGTGEEGNYGYTF,TRBJ1-2,TRBD1,18,.,TRBV24-1
TGTGCCAGCAGTGGGGTAGCCGCAGATACGCAGTATTTT,CASSGVAADTQYF,TRBJ2-3,.,13,.,TRBV2
TGCGCCAGCAGCCTCACAGGAACCTATGGCTACACCTTC,CASSLTGTYGYTF,TRBJ1-2,.,13,.,TRBV4-3
TGTGCCAGCAGCTTATCCGGGACACCCGGGGAGCTGTTTTTT,CASSLSGTPGELFF,TRBJ2-2,.,14,.,TRBV7-2
TGTGCCAGCAGCCCGGGGTACGGGGAGCAGTACTTC,CASSPGYGEQYF,TRBJ2-7,.,12,.,TRBV28
TGTGCCAGCAGCTCAGGACTAGCGGGTTCCTACGAGCAGTACTTC,CASSSGLAGSYEQYF,TRBJ2-7,TRBD2,15,.,TRBV9
TGCGCCAGCAGCCATAGCGGAGGGCAGTTCTTC,CASSHSGGQFF,TRBJ2-1,.,11,.,TRBV4-1
TGTGCCAGCATCCCCGGGACAGGGCATTACGAGCAGTACTTC,CASIPGTGHYEQYF,TRBJ2-7,TRBD1,14,once,TRBV7-2
TGTGCCAGCTCGCCACAGGGGGCGCATAACACTGAAGCTTTCTTT,CASSPQGAHNTEAFF,TRBJ1-1,TRBD1,15,.,TRBV18
TGCGCCAGCAGTGGATCTAGGAACACCGGGGAGCTGTTTTTT,CASSGSRNTGELFF,TRBJ2-2,.,14,.,TRBV10-1
TGCGCCAGCAGCCAAGATAGTCCCAGCGGGGGGGCCTTTGGCGGGGAGCTGTTTTTT,CASSQDSPSGGAFGGELFF,TRBJ2-2,TRBD2,19,.,TRBV4-1
TGCGCCAGCAGCCAAGATAGCCGGTCCTATGGCTACACCTTC,CASSQDSRSYGYTF,TRBJ1-2,.,14,.,TRBV4-3
TGTGCCAGCAGAAGGAGAAGGGTAATGAATTCACCCCTCCACTTT,CASRRRRVMNSPLHF,TRBJ1-6,.,15,.,TRBV6-5
TGTGCCAGCAGTAGGAGACAGGGGGCGGAATACGAGCAGTACTTC,CASSRRQGAEYEQYF,TRBJ2-7,TRBD1,15,.,TRBV2
TGTGCCAGCAGTCTCAGGACAGGCCAAGCTTTCTTT,CASSLRTGQAFF,TRBJ1-1,TRBD1,12,few,TRBV6-2/TRBV6-3
TGTGCCAGCAGGCAACCGGACAGGGGGCCTAATGGCTACACCTTC,CASRQPDRGPNGYTF,TRBJ1-2,TRBD1,15,.,TRBV7-9
TGCGCCAGCAGCCAAGGGGCAGGAGGGAACACTGAAGCTTTCTTT,CASSQGAGGNTEAFF,TRBJ1-1,.,15,.,TRBV4-1
TGTGCCAGCAGCTCCCCCGGGGCAGGGGATATGGGAACTGAAGCTTTCTTT,CASSSPGAGDMGTEAFF,TRBJ1-1,.,17,.,TRBV5-6
TGTGCCAGCAGCCAACATGGACTAGCGGGGGGGTCGGATGAGCAGTTCTTC,CASSQHGLAGGSDEQFF,TRBJ2-1,TRBD2,17,.,TRBV3-1/TRBV3-2
TGCAGCGTTGAAATTATCCAGGGTACCGGGGAGCTGTTTTTT,CSVEIIQGTGELFF,TRBJ2-2,.,14,.,TRBV29-1
TGTGCCAGCAGCGGCCCTGGGGACACGGAGGAAAAACTGTTTTTT,CASSGPGDTEEKLFF,TRBJ1-4,.,15,.,TRBV7-9
TGTGCCAGCAGCCCTTCCTACGAGCAGTACTTC,CASSPSYEQYF,TRBJ2-7,.,11,.,TRBV7-8
TGCGCCAGCAGCTTGGGAGTAACAGGGGGAACAGAGACCCAGTACTTC,CASSLGVTGGTETQYF,TRBJ2-5,TRBD1,16,.,TRBV5-1
TGTGCCAGCTCACCGGAAACCCCTGATAATTCACCCCTCCACTTT,CASSPETPDNSPLHF,TRBJ1-6,.,15,.,TRBV18
TGCGCCAGCAGCTTGAATGGACAGGGGGACTACGAGCAGTACTTC,CASSLNGQGDYEQYF,TRBJ2-7,TRBD1,15,few,TRBV5-1
TGTGCCAGCAGCTCGGGGTCGTATAGCAATCAGCCCCAGCATTTT,CASSSGSYSNQPQHF,TRBJ1-5,.,15,once,TRBV5-5
TGTGCCAGCAGGCTCCCGGGACAGGGGGATGAAAAACTGTTTTTT,CASRLPGQGDEKLFF,TRBJ1-4,TRBD1,15,.,TRBV6-5